This entry lists 18 T cell receptor beta chains sequenced from one sample in a study of OX40 agonist ivuxolimab in advanced cancers. Clones were sequenced by immunoSEQ multiplex PCR, and TCRdb holds only the in-frame ones, with some missing. Among almost 70,000 clones, 65% to 80% were seen once, and the ten largest hold about 2.2%. Here the sequenced sample was CD4+ or CD8+ T cells sorted from blood, taken in a trial of the OX40 agonist ivuxolimab. The receptor source for this set is an adult with an advanced solid tumor such as melanoma, head and neck, liver or kidney cancer.

CDR3 region: CASSLTFTGELFF. CDR3 bases: TGCGCCAGCAGCCTGACATTTACCGGGGAGCTGTTTTTT. The chain combines TRBV5-1 with TRBJ2-2; D gene ambiguous. Between the trimmed V and J ends, which lost 4 bases and 5 bases, there was a span of 9 bases. Germline loops: CDR1 SGHRS, CDR2 YFSETQ. This CDR3 comprises 13 residues.

This clone has only a few counts. This chain uses TRBV4-2 with TRBJ2-5, with 10 positions matching TRBD2. V lost 5 bases and J lost 1; bases outside the gene matches: 7. The germline V gene encodes CDR1 LGHNA and CDR2 YNFKEQ. The CDR3 has 16 amino acids. The CDR3 DNA is TGTGCCAGCAGCACACTAGCGGGACCTCTCCAAGAGACCCAGTACTTC. Translated, it gives CASSTLAGPLQETQYF.

The V call is TRBV29-1, the J call TRBJ1-2; 9 nucleotides agree with TRBD1. The germline V gene encodes CDR1 SQVTM and CDR2 ANQGSEA. There are 13 residues in the CDR3. The V and J ends lost 7 bases and 8 bases, in that order; junction bases with no gene match: 11. CDR3 loop: CSARGTGISGYTF. The CDR3 DNA sequence: TGCAGCGCTAGGGGGACAGGGATTAGCGGCTACACCTTC.

The chain recombines TRBV9 with TRBJ2-3; TRBD1 might be the D (5 bases). The CDR3 totals 14 residues. Looked up from germline, CDR1 is SGDLS and CDR2 is YYNGEE. Between the trimmed V and J ends, which lost 3 bases and 4 bases, there was a span of 12 bases. CDR3 protein: CASSEGIAADTQYF. The DNA of the CDR3 is TGTGCCAGCAGCGAGGGGATAGCCGCAGATACGCAGTATTTT.

This clone was counted only a few times. The chain is built from TRBV5-6 and TRBJ1-5, with 7 nucleotides matching TRBD1. Germline V lookup: CDR1 SGHDT, CDR2 YYEEEE. The CDR3 runs 16 residues. Trimming cost V 2 bases and J 3 bases; bases outside gene matches: 8. CDR3 sequence reads: CASSLGRTGANQPQHF. CDR3 sequence (DNA): TGTGCCAGCAGCTTAGGAAGGACAGGTGCCAATCAGCCCCAGCATTTT. Full variable domain (rest looked up from reference TRBV5-6 and TRBJ1-5): DAGVTQSPTHLIKTRGQQVTLRCSPKSGHDTVSWYQQALGQGPQFIFQYYEEEERQRGNFPDRFSGHQFPNYSSELNVNALLLGDSALYLCASSLGRTGANQPQHFGDGTRLSIL.

CDR3 nucleotide sequence: TGTGCCAGCAGCTTGGAGATAAGGGCAGGGGGAGCGAATGAGCAGTTCTTC. It is translated as CASSLEIRAGGANEQFF. This chain uses TRBV5-4 with TRBJ2-1, with 7 bases that match TRBD1. The V and J ends lost 0 bases and 7 bases, in that order; junction bases with no gene match: 13. The CDR3 runs to 17 residues. Germline V gene sequence: CDR1 SGHNT, CDR2 YYREEE (reference sequence).

This rearrangement joins TRBV5-1 to TRBJ1-1; TRBD1 is a possible D gene (5 bases). V gave up 4 bases and J gave up 4 bases, with 17 bases separating them. The CDR3 sequence is 15 residues long. CDR1 SGHRS and CDR2 YFSETQ come from the germline V gene. The CDR3 protein is CASSEQGFVGTEAFF. DNA of the CDR3: TGCGCCAGCAGCGAGCAGGGTTTCGTAGGCACTGAAGCTTTCTTT.

The chain employs TRBV7-9 and TRBJ2-1, with a tentative D call TRBD2 (6 bases). CDR3 length equals 13 residues. The V gene's germline CDR1 is SEHNR and CDR2 FQNEAQ (reference sequence). Trimming cost V 5 bases and J 15 bases, with 20 bases left between them. CDR3 residues: CASSTNPLGLPFF. CDR3 DNA sequence: TGTGCCAGCAGCACAAACCCTCTGGGACTCCCGTTCTTC.

V is TRBV5-5 and J is TRBJ2-3; 9 bases map to TRBD1. This CDR3 region has 15 residues. The V gene's germline CDR1 is SGHKS and CDR2 YYEKEE (reference sequence). V dropped 3 bases and J dropped 5; count of bases not matched to a gene: 7. The CDR3 DNA reads as TGTGCCAGCAGCTCGAGGACAGGGGTGGAAGATACGCAGTATTTT. Encoded protein: CASSSRTGVEDTQYF.

This chain links TRBV28 with TRBJ2-7, with TRBD1 identical over 9 bases. V lost 5 bases, J lost 4 bases, and 9 bases stayed unmatched. This CDR3 region has 15 residues. Germline lookup yields CDR1 MDHEN and CDR2 SYDVKM. Written as DNA, the CDR3 is TGTGCCAGCAGTCGCCCTGGACAGGGGATGTACGAGCAGTACTTC. Protein sequence: CASSRPGQGMYEQYF.

The gene calls are TRBV18 and TRBJ2-7, with D perhaps matching TRBD2 (5 bases). Germline V gene sequence: CDR1 KGHSH, CDR2 LQKENI. Trimming cost V 4 bases and J 3 bases, with 10 bases left between them. The CDR3 sequence is 13 residues long. The DNA for the CDR3 is TGTGCCAGCTCACTTAGCGAGGGCTACGAGCAGTACTTC. Translation: CASSLSEGYEQYF.

This clone was seen just once. J is TRBJ1-1 and V is TRBV7-9; a weak D match, TRBD1 (5 bases). Germline V gene lookup returns CDR1 SEHNR and CDR2 FQNEAQ (reference sequence). The CDR3 is 15 residues long. Trimming removed 5 bases from V and 1 base from J, with 14 bases in between. CDR3 in amino acids: CASSILAGQNTEAFF. As DNA, the CDR3 is TGTGCCAGCAGCATCCTCGCAGGGCAGAACACTGAAGCTTTCTTT. Looking up the rest from reference TRBV7-9 and TRBJ1-1 gives the full variable domain: DTGVSQNPRHKITKRGQNVTFRCDPISEHNRLYWYRQTLGQGPEFLTYFQNEAQLEKSRLLSDRFSAERPKGSFSTLEIQRTEQGDSAMYLCASSILAGQNTEAFFGQGTRLTVV.

The chain recombines TRBV14 with TRBJ1-1; no reliable D call. This CDR3 is 15 amino acids long. The V end lost 4 bases, the J end lost 5 bases, and 17 bases lay between the germline ends. The germline CDR1 and CDR2 sequences are SGHDN and FVKESK. This CDR3 is CASSPNPRRGTEAFF. CDR3 DNA: TGTGCCAGCAGCCCGAACCCCAGGCGGGGTACTGAAGCTTTCTTT.

The V and J genes are TRBV30 and TRBJ1-2; D is uncertain. The CDR3 consists of 12 residues. The V gene lost 3 bases and the J gene lost 6 bases, with 11 bases spanning the gap. Looked up from germline, CDR1 is GTSNPN and CDR2 is SVGIG (reference sequence). CDR3 nucleotides: TGTGCCTGGAGGAGGAGGCCCCATGGCTACACCTTC. It translates to CAWRRRPHGYTF.

The gene calls are TRBV6-1 and TRBJ2-7; tentatively, D is TRBD1 or TRBD2 (7 bases each). V was clipped by 2 bases and J by 5 bases, with 13 bases between them. Germline V gene data show CDR1 as MNHNS and CDR2 as SASEGT. The CDR3 length is 14 residues. The CDR3 region has the DNA TGTGCCAGCAGTGAAAGGGGGCGGGGGAACGAGCAGTACTTC. Its protein product is CASSERGRGNEQYF.

Only one count was recorded for this clone. The chain joins TRBV29-1 to TRBJ1-2; 9 bases match TRBD1. V shed 3 bases, J shed 2 bases, and the junction held 7 bases outside the gene matches. CDR1 is SQVTM, CDR2 ANQGSEA, per germline. The CDR3 has 15 amino acids. This CDR3 is CSVDPSGQGNYGYTF. The CDR3, as DNA: TGCAGCGTTGACCCTTCCGGACAGGGGAACTATGGCTACACCTTC.

The chain recombines TRBV21-1 with TRBJ2-1; TRBD2 is the table's D call and was not checked against the DNA. TRBV21-1 is designated a pseudogene. This CDR3 is 16 amino acids long. CDR3 coding DNA: TGTGCCAGCAGCAAAGAAGCGGGAGGCCTCTACAATGAGCAGTTCTTC. Translated, it gives CASSKEAGGLYNEQFF.

This chain uses TRBV19 with TRBJ2-1, with 9 bases that match TRBD2. With V trimmed by 3 bases and J by 10 bases, 10 bases remained unmatched. Germline CDR1 is LNHDA and CDR2 is SQIVND (reference sequence). The CDR3 has 15 residues. CDR3 sequence reads: CASSILVAGVGEQFF. The CDR3 nucleotides are TGTGCCAGTAGTATTCTCGTAGCGGGAGTTGGAGAGCAGTTCTTC.